Below, 27 T cell receptor beta chains from the same sample are listed, as sequenced in a study of T cell changes during pregnancy in multiple sclerosis. TCRdb's copy holds only in-frame clones and misses some; the assay was immunoSEQ multiplex PCR. Of about 55,000 clones listed, around 89% are singletons. The source material was CD4+ T cells from peripheral blood mononuclear cells, sampled in the first trimester of pregnancy. The receptors come from a female donor with multiple sclerosis, enrolled in a pregnancy study.

This chain uses TRBV28 with TRBJ1-1; weak D call: TRBD1 (6 bases). The CDR3 covers 15 residues. Germline CDR1 and CDR2: MDHEN and SYDVKM. Trimming pared 5 bases from V and 1 base from J, leaving 14 bases between. The CDR3 sequence is CASSPPTGRNTEAFF. Written as DNA, the CDR3 is TGTGCCAGCAGTCCCCCCACAGGGAGGAACACTGAAGCTTTCTTT.

The CDR3 DNA sequence: TGTGCCAGCAGCAGCCTAGCCACACTGGAGCAGTTCTTC. It yields the protein CASSSLATLEQFF. The rearrangement uses TRBV11-2 and TRBJ2-1; TRBD2 might be the D (5 bases). V was cut by 5 bases and J by 10 bases, with 15 bases left in between. CDR1 is SGHAT and CDR2 is FQNNGV in the germline V gene. This CDR3 has 13 residues.

The chain carries TRBV27 and TRBJ2-3, with 7 bases lining up with TRBD2. The CDR3 loop spans 14 amino acids. Germline V gene sequence: CDR1 MNHEY, CDR2 SMNVEV (reference sequence). With V trimmed by 6 bases and J by 6 bases, 9 bases remained unmatched. The CDR3 loop reads CASSGGFGIDTQYF. CDR3 DNA sequence: TGTGCCAGCAGCGGGGGGTTCGGTATTGATACGCAGTATTTT.

The rearrangement links TRBV29-1 to TRBJ2-5, with D perhaps TRBD2 (5 bases). V shed 6 bases and J shed 1 base, with 15 bases lying between them. Germline-derived CDR1 and CDR2 are SQVTM and ANQGSEA. The length of the CDR3 is 14 residues. The CDR3 DNA follows: TGCAGCGTCGTCCTGACTATCTTCCAAGAGACCCAGTACTTC. Translation gives CSVVLTIFQETQYF. Using reference TRBV29-1 and TRBJ2-5 for the parts outside the CDR3, the full variable domain is SAVISQKPSRDICQRGTSLTIQCQVDSQVTMMFWYRQQPGQSLTLIATANQGSEATYESGFVIDKFPISRPNLTFSTLTVSNMSPEDSSIYLCSVVLTIFQETQYFGPGTRLLVL.

The chain uses TRBV5-1 and TRBJ1-4, with TRBD1 as a possible D gene (5 bases). CDR3 size: 14 residues. V gave up 4 bases and J gave up 5 bases, with 12 bases separating them. Germline values: CDR1 SGHRS, CDR2 YFSETQ. In DNA form, the CDR3 reads TGCGCCAGCAGCCCAGGGTACCAAAATGAAAAACTGTTTTTT. Amino acids: CASSPGYQNEKLFF.

This clone was observed a handful of times. The chain couples TRBV5-1 to TRBJ2-5; D might be TRBD1 (5 bases). The V gene's germline CDR1 is SGHRS and CDR2 YFSETQ. Trimming took 5 bases from V and 0 from J, leaving 11 bases between them. The CDR3 spans 14 residues. CDR3 region: CASRQGLYQETQYF. The CDR3 bases are TGCGCCAGCAGGCAGGGTCTTTACCAAGAGACCCAGTACTTC.

The V call is TRBV27, the J call TRBJ1-1; D remains unclear. The V gene lost 6 bases and the J gene lost 7 bases, with 15 bases spanning the gap. The germline V gene encodes CDR1 MNHEY and CDR2 SMNVEV (reference sequence). This CDR3 contains 13 residues. CDR3 coding DNA: TGTGCCAGCAGAAGGAGGGTCGACTTTGAAGCTTTCTTT. Amino acids: CASRRRVDFEAFF.

J is TRBJ1-5 and V is TRBV30; D is possibly TRBD1 (6 bases). V lost 2 bases, J lost 0 bases, and 11 bases lay in between. There are 15 residues in the CDR3. Germline CDR1 is GTSNPN and CDR2 is SVGIG (reference sequence). The CDR3 spells CAWSPGQLSNQPQHF. The CDR3 nucleotides read TGTGCCTGGAGTCCTGGACAGCTTAGCAATCAGCCCCAGCATTTT.

A few counts support this clone. The genes are TRBV5-4 and TRBJ1-3, with 7 bases identical to TRBD1. There are 15 residues in the CDR3. Unmatched junction bases numbered 10, after V lost 3 bases and J lost 7 bases. Germline CDR1 SGHNT, CDR2 YYREEE (reference sequence). DNA of the CDR3: TGTGCCAGCAGCTACAAGACAGGGCCAGGTAACACCATATATTTT. Protein product: CASSYKTGPGNTIYF. Complete variable domain (other parts from reference TRBV5-4 and TRBJ1-3): ETGVTQSPTHLIKTRGQQVTLRCSSQSGHNTVSWYQQALGQGPQFIFQYYREEENGRGNFPPRFSGLQFPNYSSELNVNALELDDSALYLCASSYKTGPGNTIYFGEGSWLTVV.

The chain combines TRBV11-3 with TRBJ2-2; D not resolved. This CDR3 contains 12 residues. Germline lookup yields CDR1 SGHNT and CDR2 YENEEA. Trimming removed 5 bases at V and 4 bases at J, with 5 bases between. CDR3 residues: CASSSFTGELFF. The CDR3, as DNA: TGTGCCAGCAGCAGCTTCACCGGGGAGCTGTTTTTT.

This chain links TRBV23-1 with TRBJ2-3; D may be TRBD2 (6 bases). TRBV23-1 is an open reading frame whose function is uncertain. The CDR3 loop spans 16 amino acids. Between the trimmed V and J ends, which lost 1 base and 1 base, there was a span of 12 bases. CDR3 DNA: TGCGCCAGCAGTCAATGGGCGGGGCTACGCACAGATACGCAGTATTTT. As protein: CASSQWAGLRTDTQYF.

The V gene is TRBV9, the J gene TRBJ2-6, with a tentative D call TRBD1 (5 bases). The CDR3 has 18 residues. Germline V lookup: CDR1 SGDLS, CDR2 YYNGEE. V was clipped by 5 bases and J by 0 bases, with 18 bases between them. Written as DNA, the CDR3 is TGTGCCAGCAGTTCTTGGGAAGGGGCCCGCTCTGGGGCCAACGTCCTGACTTTC. Amino acid sequence: CASSSWEGARSGANVLTF.

The chain has TRBV30 and TRBJ1-1, with 9 bases lining up with TRBD1. This CDR3 spans 12 amino acids. The junction had 2 bases not matched to a gene; V was cut back by 1 base and J by 8 bases. Germline CDR1 and CDR2: GTSNPN and SVGIG (reference sequence). CDR3 DNA sequence: TGTGCCTGGAGTGCCGGGACAGGGGAAGCTTTCTTT. Translating gives CAWSAGTGEAFF.

The chain's CDR3 is CASSLGLSSGVDYEQYF. DNA of the CDR3: TGTGCCAGCAGCTTAGGTCTCTCTAGCGGGGTAGACTACGAGCAGTACTTC. The rearrangement joins TRBV7-2 to TRBJ2-7, with TRBD2 matching over 9 bases. This CDR3 comprises 17 residues. Germline V CDR1 and CDR2: SGHTA, FQGNSA. V shed 1 base, J shed 3 bases, and the junction held 10 bases outside the gene matches.

This clone came up once. Written as DNA, the CDR3 is TGCGCCAGCAGCCAATCAACAGGGGGCTTGTATGCTTTCTTT. Amino acid sequence: CASSQSTGGLYAFF. The genes are TRBV4-1 and TRBJ1-1; 9 bases match TRBD1. With V trimmed by 2 bases and J by 11 bases, 9 bases remained unmatched. CDR1 and CDR2 (germline): MGHRA, YSYEKL. This CDR3 is built from 14 residues.

On this clone: One end of the junction is discordant with germline, which a read error may explain. The chain uses TRBV5-4 and TRBJ1-6; the match to TRBD1 covers 10 bases. The CDR3 consists of 12 residues. The germline gives CDR1 SGHNT, CDR2 YYREEE (reference sequence). The CDR3 reads CASSRDRGPLCF. The CDR3 coding sequence is TGTGCCAGCAGCCGGGACAGGGGTCCCCTATGCTTT.

The V and J genes are TRBV5-1 and TRBJ2-5, with TRBD2 matching over 9 bases. V lost 4 bases and J lost 5; bases outside the gene matches: 18. Germline loops: CDR1 SGHRS, CDR2 YFSETQ. The CDR3 has 18 residues. CDR3 sequence (DNA): TGCGCCAGCAGCCGCGGTAGCGGGAGCACGAATTTCCGGGAGACCCAGTACTTC. Protein: CASSRGSGSTNFRETQYF.

The rearrangement joins TRBV9 to TRBJ2-7, with no clear D. The CDR3 is made up of 14 amino acids. Germline CDR1 reads SGDLS; CDR2 reads YYNGEE. V shed 0 bases and J shed 0 bases, with 7 bases lying between them. The CDR3 sequence is CASSVGSDSYEQYF. The CDR3 nucleotides read TGTGCCAGCAGCGTAGGCTCAGACTCCTACGAGCAGTACTTC.

The rearrangement joins TRBV11-3 to TRBJ2-1; a weak D match, TRBD2 (6 bases). Trimming took 0 bases from V and 5 from J, leaving 20 bases between them. Looked up from germline, CDR1 is SGHNT and CDR2 is YENEEA. The CDR3 covers 18 residues. As DNA, the CDR3 is TGTGCCAGCAGCTTAGATGAGTCGTCGGCGGGGCCTAACAATGAGCAGTTCTTC. This encodes CASSLDESSAGPNNEQFF. Full variable domain (remainder filled in from reference TRBV11-3 and TRBJ2-1): EAGVVQSPRYKIIEKKQPVAFWCNPISGHNTLYWYLQNLGQGPELLIRYENEEAVDDSQLPKDRFSAERLKGVDSTLKIQPAELGDSAVYLCASSLDESSAGPNNEQFFGPGTRLTVL.

DNA of the CDR3: TGTGCCTCCGGGAGAGGAGAGCAGTTCTTC. It specifies CASGRGEQFF. The rearrangement joins TRBV30 to TRBJ2-1, with D possibly TRBD2 on 6 matching bases. CDR1 and CDR2 (germline): GTSNPN, SVGIG (reference sequence). This CDR3 contains 10 residues. With 7 bases removed from V and 10 bases from J, the gap between germline ends came to 11 bases.

V usage is TRBV7-2 and J usage is TRBJ2-7; TRBD2 aligns across 7 bases. Per germline, CDR1 SGHTA and CDR2 FQGNSA. The CDR3 totals 14 residues. V lost 5 bases and J lost 7; bases outside the gene matches: 11. As DNA, the CDR3 is TGTGCCAGCAGCACAAACGGGGTGGGGGGGGAGCAGTACTTC. Translation: CASSTNGVGGEQYF. The full variable domain, its missing parts supplied by reference TRBV7-2 and TRBJ2-7, is GAGVSQSPSNKVTEKGKDVELRCDPISGHTALYWYRQSLGQGLEFLIYFQGNSAPDKSGLPSDRFSAERTGGSVSTLTIQRTQQEDSAVYLCASSTNGVGGEQYFGPGTRLTVT.

The chain has TRBV7-2 and TRBJ2-1; D is unresolved. With 2 bases removed from V and 6 bases from J, the gap between germline ends came to 8 bases. The CDR3 extends over 13 amino acids. Germline CDR1 reads SGHTA; CDR2 reads FQGNSA. In nucleotides, the CDR3 is TGTGCCAGCAGCTTAAACAGAATCAATGAGCAGTTCTTC. The encoded protein is CASSLNRINEQFF.

This chain connects TRBV18 to TRBJ1-2; D is ambiguous. V was clipped by 1 base and J by 4 bases, with 10 bases between them. This CDR3 is built from 14 residues. Germline CDR1 and CDR2: KGHSH and LQKENI. The CDR3 coding sequence is TGTGCCAGCTCACCACTCCCGGGTAGCTATGGCTACACCTTC. Protein product: CASSPLPGSYGYTF. The full variable domain, with the rest looked up from reference TRBV18 and TRBJ1-2, is NAGVMQNPRHLVRRRGQEARLRCSPMKGHSHVYWYRQLPEEGLKFMVYLQKENIIDESGMPKERFSAEFPKEGPSILRIQQVVRGDSAAYFCASSPLPGSYGYTFGSGTRLTVV.

The chain recombines TRBV19 with TRBJ1-1, with D perhaps TRBD1 (6 bases). Per the germline V gene, CDR1 is LNHDA and CDR2 is SQIVND (reference sequence). Deletions cut 3 bases from V and 0 bases from J, with 14 bases between. The CDR3 loop spans 16 amino acids. The CDR3, as DNA: TGTGCCAGTAGTATTAGGGCAGGGGCTATGAACACTGAAGCTTTCTTT. Protein product: CASSIRAGAMNTEAFF.

The chain joins TRBV27 to TRBJ1-5; 9 positions agree with TRBD1. Germline V gene sequence: CDR1 MNHEY, CDR2 SMNVEV (reference sequence). Trimming took 4 bases from V and 2 from J; bases not matched to a gene: 6. This CDR3 is 16 amino acids long. Written as DNA, the CDR3 is TGTGCCAGCAGTTCCTCCGGACAGGGGCGCAATCAGCCCCAGCATTTT. Amino acids: CASSSSGQGRNQPQHF.

J is TRBJ2-1 and V is TRBV6-1; 7 positions agree with TRBD2. This CDR3 has 15 residues. The V and J ends lost 5 bases and 0 bases, in that order; junction bases with no gene match: 4. Germline CDR1 reads MNHNS; CDR2 reads SASEGT. The CDR3 protein is CASSLAASSYNEQFF. CDR3 sequence (DNA): TGTGCCAGCAGTCTAGCGGCTAGCTCCTACAATGAGCAGTTCTTC.

The chain combines TRBV13 with TRBJ2-7, with 7 bases identical to TRBD2. Germline loops: CDR1 PRHDT, CDR2 FYEKMQ (reference sequence). The V gene end was trimmed by 0 bases and the J gene end by 0 bases; junction bases not matched to a gene: 2. This CDR3 spans 15 amino acids. The CDR3 spells CASSLGGGGSYEQYF. The CDR3 nucleotides read TGTGCCAGCAGCTTAGGTGGCGGGGGCTCCTACGAGCAGTACTTC.